One and the same sample provided the 29 T cell receptor beta chains below, sequenced in a study of cytomegalovirus exposure and HLA in healthy donors. The PCR was carried out with 60 Vbeta primers and 13 Jbeta primers. Clones were sequenced by immunoSEQ multiplex PCR, and TCRdb holds only the in-frame ones, with some missing. The repertoire includes roughly 89,000 clones, roughly 80% of them detected once, and 10% sits in the top ten. The sequencing input was PBMCs. These receptors were taken from a man aged 30 to 45 in good health and CMV-seropositive.

The V gene is TRBV6-5, the J gene TRBJ2-7, with D possibly matching TRBD1 (5 bases). CDR3 length equals 11 residues. Per germline, CDR1 MNHEY and CDR2 SVGAGI. Trimming shortened V by 4 bases and J by 5 bases, and 6 bases separated the two germline ends. CDR3 region: CASSSGNEQYF. The CDR3 DNA reads TGTGCCAGCAGTTCAGGGAACGAGCAGTACTTC.

This chain connects TRBV12-5 to TRBJ1-5, with 12 bases fitting TRBD1. Unmatched junction bases numbered 10, after V lost 2 bases and J lost 2 bases. This CDR3 has 19 residues. Germline V lookup: CDR1 LGHNT, CDR2 FRNRAP. CDR3 coding DNA: TGTGCTAGTGGTTTGCTGGGACAGGGGGCGAGGTATCGCAATCAGCCCCAGCATTTT. Amino acid sequence: CASGLLGQGARYRNQPQHF.

CDR3 bases: TGTGCCAGCAGCTTTGGCAGTAGCCCCCCAAGTTTGCAGTACTTC. This gives the protein CASSFGSSPPSLQYF. The J gene is TRBJ2-4, the V gene TRBV5-4; D not resolved. The CDR3 consists of 15 residues. Germline V gene lookup returns CDR1 SGHNT and CDR2 YYREEE (reference sequence). Trimming took 2 bases from V and 13 from J, leaving 22 bases between them. Variable domain in full (rest from reference TRBV5-4 and TRBJ2-4): ETGVTQSPTHLIKTRGQQVTLRCSSQSGHNTVSWYQQALGQGPQFIFQYYREEENGRGNFPPRFSGLQFPNYSSELNVNALELDDSALYLCASSFGSSPPSLQYFGAGTRLSVL.

This chain uses TRBV18 with TRBJ1-2, with 7 bases that match TRBD1. The CDR3 is 13 amino acids. Germline V gene lookup returns CDR1 KGHSH and CDR2 LQKENI. Germline trimming cut 5 bases from V and 3 bases from J; bases unmatched to any gene: 3. The CDR3 nucleotides are TGTGCCAGCTCAACCGGGACAGACTATGGCTACACCTTC. Translated: CASSTGTDYGYTF.

CDR3: CASSVGLGQRNTDTQYF. The CDR3 DNA reads TGTGCCAGCAGCGTAGGTTTGGGGCAGAGAAACACAGATACGCAGTATTTT. The chain has TRBV9 and TRBJ2-3; maybe TRBD1 (5 bases). The ends were cut back, 0 bases at V and 2 bases at J, with 16 bases in the middle. This CDR3 is 17 amino acids long. Germline CDR1 and CDR2: SGDLS and YYNGEE.

This clone was seen a few times. This chain connects TRBV9 to TRBJ2-3; the D gene is possibly TRBD2 (7 bases). The ends were cut back, 0 bases at V and 4 bases at J, with 15 bases in the middle. Per germline, CDR1 SGDLS and CDR2 YYNGEE. The CDR3 loop spans 16 amino acids. CDR3 sequence: CASSVAGAGAADTQYF. The CDR3 DNA reads TGTGCCAGCAGCGTAGCAGGTGCGGGGGCGGCAGATACGCAGTATTTT.

The gene calls are TRBV19 and TRBJ2-3; D unresolved. This CDR3 spans 15 amino acids. Trimming removed 1 base at V and 0 bases at J, with 8 bases between. CDR1 and CDR2 (germline): LNHDA, SQIVND (reference sequence). CDR3 sequence reads: CASSIVASSTDTQYF. CDR3 bases: TGTGCCAGTAGTATAGTGGCCTCGAGCACAGATACGCAGTATTTT.

V usage is TRBV4-3 and J usage is TRBJ1-4, with 10 bases identical to TRBD1. Per the germline V gene, CDR1 is LGHNA and CDR2 is YSLEER. The CDR3 runs to 15 residues. The V gene end was trimmed by 8 bases and the J gene end by 8 bases; junction bases not matched to a gene: 11. The CDR3 sequence: CASGTRTGGMEKLFF. The CDR3 bases are TGCGCCAGCGGTACACGGACAGGGGGAATGGAAAAACTGTTTTTT.

For the CDR3, the DNA is TGCGCCAGCAGAGGGACAGCCGAGTACGAGCAGTACTTC. Protein product: CASRGTAEYEQYF. The chain carries TRBV5-1 and TRBJ2-7; 7 bases line up with TRBD1. After removal of 5 bases from V and 4 bases from J, the junction contained 6 bases not matched to a gene. The CDR3 sequence is 13 residues long. Germline CDR1 reads SGHRS; CDR2 reads YFSETQ.

The CDR3 sequence: CASSAAPLRGGREQYF. The CDR3 DNA follows: TGTGCCAGCAGTGCGGCCCCATTACGGGGGGGCCGCGAGCAGTACTTC. The chain employs TRBV6-1 and TRBJ2-7, with 8 bases identical to TRBD2. The J segment lost 6 bases and the V segment lost 4 bases, leaving 14 bases of the junction unmatched. The CDR3 covers 16 residues. Germline values: CDR1 MNHNS, CDR2 SASEGT.

V is TRBV5-4 and J is TRBJ1-1, with D tentatively TRBD1 (5 bases). CDR3 length equals 13 residues. CDR1 is SGHNT, CDR2 YYREEE, per germline (reference sequence). The V end lost 4 bases, the J end lost 3 bases, and 10 bases lay between the germline ends. This CDR3 reads CASSRGTHTEAFF. CDR3 nucleotide sequence: TGTGCCAGCAGCCGCGGGACTCACACTGAAGCTTTCTTT.

This sequence joins TRBV2 and TRBJ1-6; TRBD1 is a possible D gene (6 bases). This CDR3 comprises 15 residues. CDR1 is SNHLY and CDR2 is FYNNEI in the germline V gene. The V and J ends lost 6 bases and 7 bases respectively, with 16 bases between them. The CDR3 sequence is CASSDQVRGNSPLHF. The CDR3 coding sequence is TGTGCCAGCAGCGACCAAGTAAGGGGGAATTCACCCCTCCACTTT.

The gene calls are TRBV5-1 and TRBJ2-3; 11 bases fit TRBD2. The V segment lost 6 bases and the J segment 2 bases; nucleotides outside the gene matches: 8. CDR1 and CDR2 from the germline V gene are SGHRS and YFSETQ. There are 16 residues in the CDR3. The CDR3 sequence: CASTRTSGSFTDTQYF. CDR3 DNA: TGCGCCAGCACTCGGACTAGCGGGTCGTTCACAGATACGCAGTATTTT.

This clone was detected a few times. The chain couples TRBV6-5 to TRBJ1-1; 9 bases line up with TRBD1. The CDR3 totals 15 residues. Germline V lookup: CDR1 MNHEY, CDR2 SVGAGI. Trimming cost V 0 bases and J 5 bases; bases outside gene matches: 4. This CDR3 is CASSYSATGGTEAFF. In DNA form, the CDR3 reads TGTGCCAGCAGTTACTCAGCGACAGGGGGGACTGAAGCTTTCTTT.

The gene calls are TRBV19 and TRBJ1-1; D is unresolved. Trimming cost V 3 bases and J 5 bases, with 10 bases left between them. The CDR3 loop spans 13 amino acids. Germline V lookup: CDR1 LNHDA, CDR2 SQIVND (reference sequence). The CDR3 nucleotides are TGTGCCAGTAGTATGGTCCAGATGACTGAAGCTTTCTTT. Protein product: CASSMVQMTEAFF.

The chain carries TRBV7-2 and TRBJ2-7; 9 nucleotides line up with TRBD1. CDR1 SGHTA and CDR2 FQGNSA come from the germline V gene. The V gene end was trimmed by 7 bases and the J gene end by 3 bases; junction bases not matched to a gene: 4. The CDR3 covers 13 residues. CDR3 amino acids: CASKRTGDYEQYF. The CDR3 coding sequence is TGTGCCAGCAAAAGGACAGGGGACTACGAGCAGTACTTC.

V usage is TRBV27 and J usage is TRBJ2-1; TRBD1 agrees at 8 bases. CDR3 length: 15 residues. After removal of 6 bases from V and 0 bases from J, the junction contained 4 bases not matched to a gene. Per the germline V gene, CDR1 is MNHEY and CDR2 is SMNVEV (reference sequence). In nucleotides, the CDR3 is TGTGCCAGCAGGGGGGACAGGAGCTCCTACAATGAGCAGTTCTTC. Translating it yields CASRGDRSSYNEQFF.

CDR3 amino acids: CASSKGRGGYTF. In nucleotides, the CDR3 is TGTGCCAGCAGCAAAGGCAGGGGCGGCTACACCTTC. J is TRBJ1-2 and V is TRBV21-1; TRBD1, the D gene given by the table, was not confirmed from the DNA. TRBV21-1 is classified as a pseudogene. CDR3 length: 12 residues.

In its sample, this clone was seen once. The chain links TRBV5-8 to TRBJ1-2, with a possible D match to TRBD1 (6 bases). The CDR3 runs to 15 residues. Germline V gene sequence: CDR1 SGHTS, CDR2 YDEGEE. Trimming cost V 4 bases and J 4 bases, with 17 bases left between them. CDR3 amino acids: CASSLVTGKTYGYTF. The CDR3, as DNA: TGTGCCAGCAGCCTTGTTACAGGGAAAACCTATGGCTACACCTTC.

This clone was seen a handful of times. The chain combines TRBV7-8 with TRBJ1-1; 9 bases line up with TRBD1. In germline, CDR1 is SGHVS, CDR2 FQNEAQ. The V and J ends lost 1 base and 4 bases, in that order; junction bases with no gene match: 7. This CDR3 is built from 16 residues. CDR3 in amino acids: CASSLVETGGGTEAFF. CDR3 DNA sequence: TGTGCCAGCAGCTTAGTGGAGACAGGGGGAGGCACTGAAGCTTTCTTT.

The chain recombines TRBV5-6 with TRBJ2-7, with D tentatively TRBD1 (5 bases). CDR1 is SGHDT, CDR2 YYEEEE, per germline. The CDR3 extends over 13 amino acids. Between the trimmed V and J ends, which lost 6 bases and 4 bases, there was a span of 14 bases. In DNA form, the CDR3 reads TGTGCCAGCACCTCTGGGGCCGAGTACGAGCAGTACTTC. Protein: CASTSGAEYEQYF. The variable domain in full, with the rest retrieved from reference TRBV5-6 and TRBJ2-7, is DAGVTQSPTHLIKTRGQQVTLRCSPKSGHDTVSWYQQALGQGPQFIFQYYEEEERQRGNFPDRFSGHQFPNYSSELNVNALLLGDSALYLCASTSGAEYEQYFGPGTRLTVT.

The J gene is TRBJ1-4, the V gene TRBV2; 9 nucleotides align to TRBD1. The CDR3 has 14 amino acids. The germline V gene has CDR1 SNHLY and CDR2 FYNNEI. With 8 bases clipped from V and 8 bases from J, the junction kept 9 bases outside the gene matches. DNA for the CDR3: TGTGCCAGCCTTTGGACAGGGGTAGGCGAAAAACTGTTTTTT. Its translation: CASLWTGVGEKLFF.

The rearrangement links TRBV27 to TRBJ1-5; D ambiguous. V dropped 2 bases and J dropped 4 bases, with 15 bases sitting between them. Per germline, CDR1 MNHEY and CDR2 SMNVEV (reference sequence). CDR3 length: 16 residues. The CDR3 sequence: CASSLVSDWPNQPQHF. The CDR3 DNA is TGTGCCAGCAGTTTAGTTAGTGACTGGCCAAATCAGCCCCAGCATTTT.

This clone is deemed medium-sized (0.01 to 0.1%). This rearrangement joins TRBV29-1 to TRBJ2-7, with D possibly matching TRBD2 (5 bases). The germline V and J ends were trimmed by 4 bases and 2 bases, with 18 bases remaining between them. There are 15 residues in the CDR3. Germline CDR1 is SQVTM and CDR2 is ANQGSEA. CDR3 amino acids: CSVVSDEGEAYEQYF. CDR3 sequence (DNA): TGCAGCGTTGTTTCAGATGAGGGTGAGGCCTACGAGCAGTACTTC.

The chain couples TRBV30 to TRBJ1-1; 10 bases agree with TRBD1. Germline trimming cut 4 bases from V and 4 bases from J; bases unmatched to any gene: 9. CDR1 and CDR2 from the germline V gene are GTSNPN and SVGIG (reference sequence). The CDR3 extends over 15 amino acids. As DNA, the CDR3 is TGTGCCTGGACCCACCGGGGACAGGGGTCCACTGAAGCTTTCTTT. This gives the protein CAWTHRGQGSTEAFF. The variable domain in full, completed from reference TRBV30 and TRBJ1-1, reads SQTIHQWPATLVQPVGSPLSLECTVEGTSNPNLYWYRQAAGRGLQLLFYSVGIGQISSEVPQNLSASRPQDRQFILSSKKLLLSDSGFYLCAWTHRGQGSTEAFFGQGTRLTVV.

This clone has a handful of counts. The germline gene is not matched at one end of the junction; a read error may be the cause. V gene TRBV7-7 combines with J gene TRBJ2-2, with 7 bases matching TRBD2. Germline values: CDR1 SSHAT, CDR2 FNYEAQ (reference sequence). The CDR3 has 15 residues. CDR3 sequence: CASSPTRTSTGELFF. The DNA for the CDR3 is TGTGCTAGCAGCCCCACCAGGACTAGCACCGGGGAGCTGTTTTTT.

This sequence joins TRBV19 and TRBJ2-2; D unclear. Germline V gene sequence: CDR1 LNHDA, CDR2 SQIVND (reference sequence). The length of the CDR3 is 15 residues. V lost 1 base to trimming and J lost 5 bases, with 11 bases between them. Written as DNA, the CDR3 is TGTGCCAGTAGTATAGTCGACTTGTTGACCGGGGAGCTGTTTTTT. It yields the protein CASSIVDLLTGELFF.

The rearrangement uses TRBV29-1 and TRBJ1-6; 8 bases are shared with TRBD1. Germline lookup yields CDR1 SQVTM and CDR2 ANQGSEA. This CDR3 has 14 residues. With 6 bases clipped from V and 5 bases from J, the junction kept 6 bases outside the gene matches. The CDR3 loop is CSVKDRGDNSPLHF. The DNA for the CDR3 is TGCAGCGTCAAAGACAGGGGAGATAATTCACCCCTCCACTTT.

CDR3 protein: CASSSTGLAGRYEQYF. The CDR3 coding sequence is TGTGCCAGCAGCTCAACCGGACTAGCGGGGCGCTACGAGCAGTACTTC. The rearrangement uses TRBV7-9 and TRBJ2-7, with 12 bases lining up with TRBD2. The CDR3 length is 16 residues. The germline gives CDR1 SEHNR, CDR2 FQNEAQ (reference sequence). V shed 4 bases, J shed 3 bases, and the junction held 7 bases outside the gene matches.